The present T cell receptor (beta chain) was sequenced within a study of T cell repertoires in cytomegalovirus infection. Study-level background: Indications of both CMV infection and matching HLA type were provided by public TCR beta signatures. Whole-study findings and limits: The ex vivo response was dominated by HLA-C-restricted CMV-specific TCR beta clonotypes.

The sample holds a few counts of this clonotype. Its specificity is unknown. MiXCR, run by TCRdb on the reads, gives a single entry per CDR3 protein. Of roughly 990,000 distinct CDR3 sequences listed, approximately 30% were seen once; the top ten hold under 15%. Trimming removed 6 bases from V and 1 base from J, with 12 bases in between. Per the germline V gene, CDR1 is MNHNS and CDR2 is SASEGT. CDR3 length equals 14 residues. The chain links TRBV6-1 to TRBJ2-5, with D possibly being TRBD2 (7 bases). Sequences were derived from cultured CD8+ T cells from PBMCs, sampled from culture after CMV antigen stimulation. The receptor was isolated from a human donor in good health (CMV status not recorded). Some clones in this sample may be carry-over from other donors' samples. This CDR3 is CASRGRGSQETQYF. In nucleotides, the CDR3 is TGTGCCAGCAGGGGGAGGGGGAGCCAAGAGACCCAGTACTTC.